This passage covers 15 T cell receptor beta chains from one sample sequenced in a study of blood T cell repertoires in COVID-19. TCRdb keeps only in-frame clones here, not all; method: immunoSEQ multiplex PCR. The table lists approximately 450,000 clones, 70% to 90% of them singletons. Sequenced sample: PBMCs or T cells enriched from blood (not recorded which). The receptors shown here come from a woman aged 18 to 35 with acute COVID-19.

The V gene is TRBV2, the J gene TRBJ1-6; 7 bases are shared with TRBD1. Germline CDR1 and CDR2: SNHLY and FYNNEI. Trimming at V came to 3 bases and at J to 7 bases, leaving 6 bases not matched to a gene. The CDR3 is made up of 15 amino acids. CDR3 region: CASSEKNRGNSPLHF. The CDR3 nucleotides read TGTGCCAGCAGTGAGAAAAACAGGGGAAATTCACCCCTCCACTTT.

The rearrangement uses TRBV30 and TRBJ1-1, with a possible D match to TRBD1 (5 bases). Trimming cost V 3 bases and J 1 base, with 9 bases left between them. Germline CDR1 and CDR2: GTSNPN and SVGIG (reference sequence). The CDR3 length is 13 residues. The CDR3 region has the DNA TGTGCCTGGAGCCTAACAGGGAACACTGAAGCTTTCTTT. Translating gives CAWSLTGNTEAFF. The full variable domain, completed using reference TRBV30 and TRBJ1-1, is SQTIHQWPATLVQPVGSPLSLECTVEGTSNPNLYWYRQAAGRGLQLLFYSVGIGQISSEVPQNLSASRPQDRQFILSSKKLLLSDSGFYLCAWSLTGNTEAFFGQGTRLTVV.

The rearrangement uses TRBV18 and TRBJ1-5, with 8 bases matching TRBD1. This CDR3 has 13 residues. The trim removed 3 bases at V and 5 bases at J, leaving 0 bases unmatched. Germline V gene sequence: CDR1 KGHSH, CDR2 LQKENI. CDR3 sequence (DNA): TGTGCCAGCTCACCGACAGGGGATCAGCCCCAGCATTTT. This sequence encodes CASSPTGDQPQHF.

The rearrangement uses TRBV12-3 or TRBV12-4 and TRBJ2-1, with 7 bases matching TRBD1. Trimming cost V 6 bases and J 7 bases; bases outside gene matches: 6. The CDR3 runs to 13 residues. CDR3 nucleotide sequence: TGTGCCAGCAGCCTGACAGGGCGGAATGAGCAGTTCTTC. Translating gives CASSLTGRNEQFF.

This chain links TRBV7-9 with TRBJ2-1, with unresolved D. The germline CDR1 and CDR2 sequences are SEHNR and FQNEAQ (reference sequence). Between the trimmed V and J ends, which lost 1 base and 2 bases, there was a span of 9 bases. This CDR3 contains 15 residues. The DNA of the CDR3 is TGTGCCAGCAGCTTAGTTAGTATTCCCTACAATGAGCAGTTCTTC. It yields the protein CASSLVSIPYNEQFF. Full variable domain (missing parts from reference TRBV7-9 and TRBJ2-1): DTGVSQNPRHKITKRGQNVTFRCDPISEHNRLYWYRQTLGQGPEFLTYFQNEAQLEKSRLLSDRFSAERPKGSFSTLEIQRTEQGDSAMYLCASSLVSIPYNEQFFGPGTRLTVL.

The rearrangement uses TRBV6-5 and TRBJ1-2; no clear D. Germline-derived CDR1 and CDR2 are MNHEY and SVGAGI. Between the trimmed V and J ends, which lost 5 bases and 8 bases, there was a span of 12 bases. This CDR3 comprises 12 residues. The CDR3 here is CASSIPERGYTF. CDR3 sequence (DNA): TGTGCCAGCAGTATTCCGGAGCGGGGCTACACCTTC.

V and J are TRBV19 and TRBJ2-1, with D possibly being TRBD2 (5 bases). The CDR3 runs to 15 residues. Germline-derived CDR1 and CDR2 are LNHDA and SQIVND (reference sequence). Deletions cut 3 bases from V and 0 bases from J, with 9 bases between. DNA for the CDR3: TGTGCCAGTAGTATCTCTCGGGACTCCTACAATGAGCAGTTCTTC. This gives the protein CASSISRDSYNEQFF.

The J gene is TRBJ2-3, the V gene TRBV9, with 14 nucleotides matching TRBD2. Germline CDR1 reads SGDLS; CDR2 reads YYNGEE. V trimming: 3 bases; J trimming: 2 bases; junction bases outside the gene matches: 5. The CDR3 extends over 17 amino acids. In nucleotides, the CDR3 is TGTGCCAGCAGCGGACTAGCGGGGGGGGTTGACACAGATACGCAGTATTTT. This sequence encodes CASSGLAGGVDTDTQYF.

This rearrangement joins TRBV10-3 to TRBJ2-7; 8 nucleotides agree with TRBD2. CDR3 length: 12 residues. Germline lookup yields CDR1 ENHRY and CDR2 SYGVKD. With V trimmed by 10 bases and J by 2 bases, 4 bases remained unmatched. CDR3 region: CATGGVPYEQYF. The CDR3 DNA reads TGTGCCACGGGAGGGGTTCCCTACGAGCAGTACTTC.

The DNA for the CDR3 is TGTGCCAGTAGTAAGGGGGCGATAGCCAAAAACATTCAGTACTTC. This encodes CASSKGAIAKNIQYF. V usage is TRBV19 and J usage is TRBJ2-4, with 7 positions matching TRBD1. CDR3 length: 15 residues. The V gene's germline CDR1 is LNHDA and CDR2 SQIVND (reference sequence). V lost 4 bases and J lost 0; bases outside the gene matches: 3.

The DNA for the CDR3 is TGTGCCAGCGGTAATACAGGGCGGAATCAGCCCCAGCATTTT. Protein: CASGNTGRNQPQHF. The chain employs TRBV28 and TRBJ1-5; tentative D call: TRBD1 (6 bases). V was trimmed by 8 bases and J by 4 bases, leaving 15 bases between them. The CDR3 has 14 amino acids. Looked up from germline, CDR1 is MDHEN and CDR2 is SYDVKM.

This chain joins TRBV9 and TRBJ2-3; weak D call: TRBD2 (7 bases). Trimming stripped 1 base from V and 5 bases from J, with 14 bases between. Germline CDR1 is SGDLS and CDR2 is YYNGEE. The CDR3 contains 15 residues. CDR3 DNA: TGTGCCAGCAGCGTAAGTGGGGGGGCCGGAGATACGCAGTATTTT. It specifies CASSVSGGAGDTQYF.

As DNA, the CDR3 is TGTGCCAGCAGTATCACAGGGGGCACTGAAGCTTTCTTT. This sequence encodes CASSITGGTEAFF. The genes are TRBV27 and TRBJ1-1; the match to TRBD1 covers 8 bases. Germline values: CDR1 MNHEY, CDR2 SMNVEV (reference sequence). V gave up 5 bases and J gave up 4 bases; unmatched junction bases: 3. The CDR3 has 13 residues.

The V call is TRBV2, the J call TRBJ2-2; TRBD2 agrees at 8 bases. V was pared by 6 bases and J by 1 base, with 13 bases of the junction left unmatched. CDR1 is SNHLY and CDR2 is FYNNEI in the germline V gene. The CDR3 runs 18 residues. CDR3 nucleotides: TGTGCCAGCAGGACGCTAGCGAGCGGGGGCCTGAACACCGGGGAGCTGTTTTTT. Translated: CASRTLASGGLNTGELFF.

This chain uses TRBV4-1 with TRBJ2-5; 12 bases line up with TRBD1. The trim removed 0 bases at V and 4 bases at J, leaving 9 bases unmatched. Germline CDR1 and CDR2: MGHRA and YSYEKL. This CDR3 comprises 18 residues. CDR3 region: CASSQEGTGGLGGETQYF. Written as DNA, the CDR3 is TGCGCCAGCAGCCAAGAGGGGACAGGGGGCCTAGGGGGAGAGACCCAGTACTTC.